The 25 T cell receptor beta chains presented below share a single source sample, sequenced in a study of T cell changes during pregnancy in multiple sclerosis. Only in-frame clones appear in the TCRdb table, and some are missing; sequencing was by immunoSEQ multiplex PCR. The data contain 45,000 to 50,000 clones, 90% to 95% of them singletons. The material sequenced was CD8+ T cells from peripheral blood mononuclear cells, taken in the first trimester of pregnancy. The receptor set was obtained from a female donor with multiple sclerosis, enrolled in a pregnancy study.

The chain couples TRBV11-1 to TRBJ2-7; TRBD1 might be the D (6 bases). Germline CDR1 reads SGHAT; CDR2 reads FQDESV (reference sequence). The CDR3 is made up of 16 amino acids. Trimming took 5 bases from V and 4 from J, leaving 21 bases between them. CDR3 in amino acids: CASSPLTGIIGYEQYF. The CDR3 region has the DNA TGTGCCAGCAGCCCTCTTACAGGGATTATTGGGTACGAGCAGTACTTC.

V gene TRBV7-9 combines with J gene TRBJ2-7, with 8 bases aligning to TRBD2. V dropped 5 bases and J dropped 2; count of bases not matched to a gene: 5. Germline V lookup: CDR1 SEHNR, CDR2 FQNEAQ (reference sequence). The CDR3 contains 14 residues. CDR3 coding DNA: TGTGCCAGCAGCACTTCGACTAGCGCCTACGAGCAGTACTTC. Translation: CASSTSTSAYEQYF. The whole variable domain, filled in from reference TRBV7-9 and TRBJ2-7, reads DTGVSQNPRHKITKRGQNVTFRCDPISEHNRLYWYRQTLGQGPEFLTYFQNEAQLEKSRLLSDRFSAERPKGSFSTLEIQRTEQGDSAMYLCASSTSTSAYEQYFGPGTRLTVT.

J is TRBJ1-1 and V is TRBV5-8, with 9 bases lining up with TRBD1. The trim removed 3 bases at V and 4 bases at J, leaving 13 bases unmatched. The CDR3 loop spans 17 amino acids. The germline V gene encodes CDR1 SGHTS and CDR2 YDEGEE. The CDR3 coding sequence is TGTGCCAGCAGCTCCGGGACAGGGATTAGCATTAGCACTGAAGCTTTCTTT. This gives the protein CASSSGTGISISTEAFF.

This clone has only a few counts. This sequence joins TRBV19 and TRBJ1-1; TRBD1 agrees at 10 bases. The V segment lost 3 bases and the J segment 4 bases; nucleotides outside the gene matches: 5. The CDR3 contains 15 residues. Germline CDR1 is LNHDA and CDR2 is SQIVND (reference sequence). The CDR3 reads CASSMGDRGFTEAFF. CDR3 nucleotides: TGTGCCAGTAGTATGGGGGACAGGGGCTTCACTGAAGCTTTCTTT.

The chain has TRBV7-9 and TRBJ1-3; no definite D call. Germline V lookup: CDR1 SEHNR, CDR2 FQNEAQ (reference sequence). Trimming removed 5 bases from V and 4 bases from J, with 9 bases in between. The length of the CDR3 is 13 residues. CDR3 loop: CASSPDSGNTIYF. DNA of the CDR3: TGTGCCAGCAGCCCGGACTCCGGAAACACCATATATTTT.

The V gene is TRBV7-9, the J gene TRBJ2-7, with no clear D. Trimming took off 2 bases at V and 1 base at J, with 9 bases between the two ends. The CDR3 length is 14 residues. Germline assignment: CDR1 SEHNR and CDR2 FQNEAQ (reference sequence). The CDR3, as DNA: TGTGCCAGCAGCTTACTATTATCATCCTACGAGCAGTACTTC. The encoded protein is CASSLLLSSYEQYF. The full variable domain, rest sourced from reference TRBV7-9 and TRBJ2-7, is DTGVSQNPRHKITKRGQNVTFRCDPISEHNRLYWYRQTLGQGPEFLTYFQNEAQLEKSRLLSDRFSAERPKGSFSTLEIQRTEQGDSAMYLCASSLLLSSYEQYFGPGTRLTVT.

The V call is TRBV11-2, the J call TRBJ2-5; 9 bases line up with TRBD2. The CDR3 is 16 amino acids. The V and J ends lost 6 bases and 5 bases, in that order; junction bases with no gene match: 13. The germline gives CDR1 SGHAT, CDR2 FQNNGV. The CDR3 coding sequence is TGTGCCAGCAGATCTACTAGCGGGTCCGGCAAGGAGACCCAGTACTTC. Residues: CASRSTSGSGKETQYF.

The chain employs TRBV30 and TRBJ2-2; 10 bases line up with TRBD1. Germline CDR1 and CDR2: GTSNPN and SVGIG (reference sequence). Germline trimming cut 2 bases from V and 3 bases from J; bases unmatched to any gene: 3. This CDR3 is built from 15 residues. CDR3 sequence: CAWSWTGGYTGELFF. CDR3 DNA sequence: TGTGCCTGGAGTTGGACAGGGGGATACACCGGGGAGCTGTTTTTT.

This clone occurred once. V usage is TRBV9 and J usage is TRBJ1-2; no firm D call. This CDR3 is built from 10 residues. Germline-derived CDR1 and CDR2 are SGDLS and YYNGEE. V lost 3 bases and J 6 bases, leaving 3 bases between the germline ends. CDR3 loop: CASSGNGYTF. In DNA, the CDR3 is TGTGCCAGCAGCGGTAATGGCTACACCTTC.

This rearrangement joins TRBV29-1 to TRBJ2-2; D unclear. V was pared by 0 bases and J by 0 bases, with 8 bases between. The CDR3 sequence is 15 residues long. The germline V gene has CDR1 SQVTM and CDR2 ANQGSEA. The CDR3 is CSVEDPQPNTGELFF. DNA for the CDR3: TGCAGCGTTGAAGATCCACAGCCGAACACCGGGGAGCTGTTTTTT.

The chain has TRBV27 and TRBJ2-7, with 11 nucleotides matching TRBD1. Per germline, CDR1 MNHEY and CDR2 SMNVEV (reference sequence). The CDR3 length is 15 residues. The V and J ends lost 5 bases and 5 bases, in that order; junction bases with no gene match: 8. The DNA for the CDR3 is TGTGCCAGCAGTCCACTGGACAGGGGGCTGGACGAGCAGTACTTC. It specifies CASSPLDRGLDEQYF.

The chain joins TRBV25-1 to TRBJ2-1, with unresolved D. CDR1 and CDR2 from the germline V gene are MGHDK and SYGVNS. CDR3 length: 13 residues. V was pared by 6 bases and J by 4 bases, with 10 bases between. This chain's CDR3 is CASSAQVYNEQFF. The CDR3 DNA reads as TGTGCCAGCAGCGCCCAGGTGTACAATGAGCAGTTCTTC. Variable domain in full (rest from reference TRBV25-1 and TRBJ2-1): EADIYQTPRYLVIGTGKKITLECSQTMGHDKMYWYQQDPGMELHLIHYSYGVNSTEKGDLSSESTVSRIRTEHFPLTLESARPSHTSQYLCASSAQVYNEQFFGPGTRLTVL.

The chain combines TRBV7-9 with TRBJ1-2; 9 bases align to TRBD1. Trimming removed 3 bases from V and 2 bases from J; junction bases left unmatched: 4. The CDR3 loop spans 15 amino acids. Germline CDR1 and CDR2: SEHNR and FQNEAQ (reference sequence). The CDR3 spells CASSFRTGENYGYTF. CDR3 nucleotide sequence: TGTGCCAGCAGCTTCCGGACAGGGGAAAACTATGGCTACACCTTC. The complete variable domain, with remaining parts taken from reference TRBV7-9 and TRBJ1-2, reads DTGVSQNPRHKITKRGQNVTFRCDPISEHNRLYWYRQTLGQGPEFLTYFQNEAQLEKSRLLSDRFSAERPKGSFSTLEIQRTEQGDSAMYLCASSFRTGENYGYTFGSGTRLTVV.

This chain uses TRBV7-2 with TRBJ2-5, with a weak D call TRBD2 (5 bases). Looked up from germline, CDR1 is SGHTA and CDR2 is FQGNSA. This CDR3 has 15 amino acids. V dropped 0 bases and J dropped 4 bases, with 12 bases sitting between them. CDR3 DNA: TGTGCCAGCAGCTTAGCTAAGGACTCGGGAGAGACCCAGTACTTC. The encoded protein is CASSLAKDSGETQYF.

The chain links TRBV23-1 to TRBJ1-5; no definite D call. TRBV23-1 is known as an ORF, though its function is uncertain. The V end was cut by 0 bases, the J end by 5 bases, with 17 bases between. The CDR3 has 17 amino acids. This chain's CDR3 is CASSQSFREWRDQPQHF. The CDR3 DNA reads as TGCGCCAGCAGTCAATCGTTTAGGGAGTGGAGGGATCAGCCCCAGCATTTT.

The table lists this clone with a count of one. This sequence joins TRBV7-9 and TRBJ2-5; D gene unclear. Germline-derived CDR1 and CDR2 are SEHNR and FQNEAQ (reference sequence). The CDR3 contains 16 residues. The V end was cut by 1 base, the J end by 4 bases, with 16 bases between. The CDR3 protein is CASSLGLEVRGETQYF. The CDR3 DNA follows: TGTGCCAGCAGCTTAGGTTTAGAAGTTCGTGGAGAGACCCAGTACTTC.

The gene calls are TRBV19 and TRBJ2-1, with TRBD2 identical over 7 bases. The length of the CDR3 is 15 residues. With 3 bases clipped from V and 7 bases from J, the junction kept 9 bases outside the gene matches. Per the germline V gene, CDR1 is LNHDA and CDR2 is SQIVND (reference sequence). The CDR3 sequence: CASSILAGVRNEQFF. CDR3 coding DNA: TGTGCCAGTAGTATTCTCGCGGGAGTGAGGAATGAGCAGTTCTTC.

The chain has TRBV7-8 and TRBJ1-6; 8 nucleotides line up with TRBD1. The CDR3 is 15 amino acids. Unmatched junction bases numbered 8, after V lost 4 bases and J lost 9 bases. Germline V CDR1 and CDR2: SGHVS, FQNEAQ. CDR3 amino acids: CASSSLQGVGSPLHF. The CDR3 coding sequence is TGTGCCAGCAGCTCCCTACAGGGGGTTGGTTCACCCCTCCACTTT.

V usage is TRBV19 and J usage is TRBJ1-1; D not resolved. V lost 5 bases to trimming and J lost 2 bases, with 9 bases between them. This CDR3 region has 13 residues. Germline V lookup: CDR1 LNHDA, CDR2 SQIVND (reference sequence). This CDR3 is CASSYTLNTEAFF. The CDR3 DNA is TGTGCCAGTAGTTATACCCTAAACACTGAAGCTTTCTTT.

This clone was found a few times. The chain recombines TRBV27 with TRBJ1-5; 7 bases map to TRBD1. The germline gives CDR1 MNHEY, CDR2 SMNVEV (reference sequence). The CDR3 length is 14 residues. The V gene end was trimmed by 8 bases and the J gene end by 3 bases; junction bases not matched to a gene: 7. The CDR3 DNA sequence: TGTGCCAGCGCCCGACAGGGCTCCAATCAGCCCCAGCATTTT. Amino acids: CASARQGSNQPQHF.

Here the CDR3 reads CASSLGRTGTSTDTQYF. The CDR3 DNA reads TGTGCCAGCAGCTTGGGAAGGACAGGGACTAGCACAGATACGCAGTATTTT. The chain uses TRBV5-5 and TRBJ2-3; TRBD1 aligns across 8 bases. The CDR3 contains 17 residues. Trimming cost V 0 bases and J 0 bases; bases outside gene matches: 6. CDR1 is SGHKS and CDR2 is YYEKEE in the germline V gene (reference sequence).

V and J are TRBV9 and TRBJ2-1, with 13 bases matching TRBD2. Unmatched junction bases numbered 8, after V lost 2 bases and J lost 3 bases. The CDR3 contains 18 residues. CDR1 is SGDLS, CDR2 YYNGEE, per germline. The CDR3 sequence is CASSVTRTSGGLYNEQFF. In nucleotides, the CDR3 is TGTGCCAGCAGCGTCACTAGGACTAGCGGGGGCCTCTACAATGAGCAGTTCTTC.

The chain combines TRBV29-1 with TRBJ1-2; TRBD1 might be the D (6 bases). The germline V gene has CDR1 SQVTM and CDR2 ANQGSEA. Trimming left V 6 bases short and J 1 base short, with 15 bases between. The CDR3 covers 14 residues. CDR3 sequence: CSVPGTSINYGYTF. CDR3 nucleotide sequence: TGCAGCGTCCCCGGGACAAGCATTAACTATGGCTACACCTTC.

V is TRBV9 and J is TRBJ2-5; a possible D gene is TRBD1 (7 bases). The length of the CDR3 is 14 residues. Trimming took 4 bases from V and 5 from J, leaving 15 bases between them. From germline, CDR1 is SGDLS and CDR2 YYNGEE. The CDR3 sequence: CASSRGGGFETQYF. CDR3 coding DNA: TGTGCCAGCAGCCGTGGAGGGGGCTTCGAGACCCAGTACTTC.

V gene TRBV9 combines with J gene TRBJ2-2; possible D gene TRBD2, 7 bases. Germline CDR1 and CDR2: SGDLS and YYNGEE. This CDR3 is 15 amino acids long. The V gene lost 4 bases and the J gene lost 5 bases, with 15 bases spanning the gap. Written as DNA, the CDR3 is TGTGCCAGCAGCCCTGCCGGGGGGCCGACCGGGGAGCTGTTTTTT. It encodes CASSPAGGPTGELFF.